The present T cell receptor beta chain was sequenced within a study of spatial heterogeneity in lung cancer. Every individual TCR cDNA molecule carried its own unique molecular identifier, which allowed correction of PCR and sequencing errors. Each CDR3 protein is one row after TCRdb ran MiXCR on the 5' RACE reads. The sample includes around 92,000 distinct CDR3 sequences, roughly 12% of them seen just once. The V gene lost 5 bases and the J gene lost 6 bases, with 16 bases spanning the gap. The CDR3 spans 14 residues. The V gene's germline CDR1 is SGHTA and CDR2 FQGNSA. Stated time point: sample taken at primary tumor resection. The cohort: some 70 early-stage, untreated non-small cell lung cancer patients. Whole RNA was taken from tumor, nontumor lung or frozen PBMC; it was then sequenced unsorted.

The TCR comes from a male donor with early-stage non-small cell lung cancer. The rearrangement joins TRBV7-2 to TRBJ1-1; no reliable D call. The specimen was PBMCs, collected at surgery. Written as DNA, the CDR3 is TGTGCCAGCAGCCTGGACCCCTTGGGCGCTGAAGCTTTCTTT. Encoded protein: CASSLDPLGAEAFF. The complete variable domain, with remaining parts taken from reference TRBV7-2 and TRBJ1-1, reads GAGVSQSPSNKVTEKGKDVELRCDPISGHTALYWYRQSLGQGLEFLIYFQGNSAPDKSGLPSDRFSAERTGGSVSTLTIQRTQQEDSAVYLCASSLDPLGAEAFFGQGTRLTVV.